This paragraph reports one T cell receptor beta chain. Preparation of the TCRbeta library was carried out with unique molecular identifiers. TCRdb recomputed calls from the PCR reads with MiXCR, one row per CDR3 protein. This table has hundreds of thousands of distinct CDR3 sequences, about 31% appearing once. The J segment lost 2 bases and the V segment lost 3 bases, leaving 5 bases of the junction unmatched. Germline CDR1 is SGDLS and CDR2 is YYNGEE. CDR3 length: 14 amino acids. The sample comes from a study of T-cell reconstitution after alpha-beta-depleted transplantation in children. The chain employs TRBV9 and TRBJ2-7; 7 bases are a match to TRBD2. The source material was PBMCs from the stem cell graft donor, sampled from the stem cell graft. The origin of this receptor is a human donor who donated a stem cell graft to a child with aplastic anemia. The CDR3 sequence: CASSAWEGPYEQYF. CDR3 in DNA: TGTGCCAGCAGCGCGTGGGAGGGGCCCTACGAGCAGTACTTC.